Below are 2 T cell receptor beta chains sequenced from a single sample in a study of technical replicates of blood from four donors. Measured with immunoSEQ multiplex PCR; TCRdb has only the in-frame clones, and not every one. This table holds roughly 60,000 clones, approximately 87% found once. Sequencing was done on a sample of PBMCs. The receptors were gathered from a human donor in good health. Some clones in this sample may be carry-over from other donors' samples.

The rearrangement links TRBV7-3 to TRBJ2-1; maybe TRBD2 (6 bases). V gave up 1 base and J gave up 6 bases, with 10 bases separating them. CDR3 size: 14 residues. Germline loops: CDR1 SGHTA, CDR2 FQGTGA. CDR3 coding DNA: TGTGCCAGCAGCTTAAGTGGGACTCTCAATGAGCAGTTCTTC. It encodes CASSLSGTLNEQFF.

This clone was detected a few times. The chain recombines TRBV7-6 with TRBJ2-1, with 10 bases matching TRBD2. Trimming at V came to 1 base and at J to 7 bases, leaving 13 bases not matched to a gene. Germline V gene data show CDR1 as SGHVS and CDR2 as FNYEAQ. This CDR3 contains 18 residues. The CDR3 nucleotides read TGTGCCAGCAGCTTAGAAGTCCGGATTAGCGGGAGGAGGAATGAGCAGTTCTTC. It specifies CASSLEVRISGRRNEQFF.